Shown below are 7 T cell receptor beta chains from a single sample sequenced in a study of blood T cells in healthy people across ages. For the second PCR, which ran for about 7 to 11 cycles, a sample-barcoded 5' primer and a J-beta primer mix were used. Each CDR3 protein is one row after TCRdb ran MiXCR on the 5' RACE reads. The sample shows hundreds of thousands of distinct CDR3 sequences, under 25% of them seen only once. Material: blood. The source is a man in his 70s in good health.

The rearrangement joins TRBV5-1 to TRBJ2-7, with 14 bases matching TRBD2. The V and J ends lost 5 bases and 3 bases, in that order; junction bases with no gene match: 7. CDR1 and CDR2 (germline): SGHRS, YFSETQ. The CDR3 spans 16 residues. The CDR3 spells CASSFGTSGSSYEQYF. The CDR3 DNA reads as TGCGCCAGCAGTTTCGGGACTAGCGGGAGTAGCTACGAGCAGTACTTC.

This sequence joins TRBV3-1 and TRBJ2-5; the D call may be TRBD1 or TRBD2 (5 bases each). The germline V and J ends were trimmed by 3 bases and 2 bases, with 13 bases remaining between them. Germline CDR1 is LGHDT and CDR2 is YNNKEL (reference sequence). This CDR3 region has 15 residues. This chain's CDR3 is CASSHGAASQETQYF. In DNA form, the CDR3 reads TGTGCCAGCAGCCACGGGGCGGCTTCTCAAGAGACCCAGTACTTC.

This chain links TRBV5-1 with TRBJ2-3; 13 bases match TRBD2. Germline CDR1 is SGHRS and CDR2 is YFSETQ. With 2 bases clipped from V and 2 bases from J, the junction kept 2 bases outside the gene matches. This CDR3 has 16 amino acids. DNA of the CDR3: TGCGCCAGCAGCTTCGGGACTAGCGGGGCCACAGATACGCAGTATTTT. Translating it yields CASSFGTSGATDTQYF.

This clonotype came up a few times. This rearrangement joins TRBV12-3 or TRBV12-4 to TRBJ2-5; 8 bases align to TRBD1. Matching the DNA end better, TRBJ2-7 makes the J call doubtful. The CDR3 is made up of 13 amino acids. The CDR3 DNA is TGTGCCAGCACCTTAACAGGGGGGCGCGAGCAGTACTTC. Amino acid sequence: CASTLTGGREQYF.

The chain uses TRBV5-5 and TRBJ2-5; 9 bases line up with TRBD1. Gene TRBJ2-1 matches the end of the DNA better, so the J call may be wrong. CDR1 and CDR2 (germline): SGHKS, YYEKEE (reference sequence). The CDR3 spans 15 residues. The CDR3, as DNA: TGTGCCAGCGGGTCGGGACAGGGAAACTACAATGAGCAGTTCTTC. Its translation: CASGSGQGNYNEQFF.

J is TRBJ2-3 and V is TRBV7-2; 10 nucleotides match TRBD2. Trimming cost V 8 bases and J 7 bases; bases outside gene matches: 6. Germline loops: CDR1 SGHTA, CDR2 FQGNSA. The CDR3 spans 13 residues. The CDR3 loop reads CASGSGRVNTQYF. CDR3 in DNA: TGTGCCAGCGGAAGCGGGAGGGTAAATACGCAGTATTTT.

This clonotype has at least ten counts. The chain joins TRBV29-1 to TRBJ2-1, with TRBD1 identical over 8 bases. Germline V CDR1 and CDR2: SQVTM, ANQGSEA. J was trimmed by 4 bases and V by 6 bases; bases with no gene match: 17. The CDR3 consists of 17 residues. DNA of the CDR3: TGCAGCGTCCCCCCCCCTCAGGGACAGGTTGCTTACAATGAGCAGTTCTTC. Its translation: CSVPPPQGQVAYNEQFF.